These T cell receptor beta chains were read from a single sample in a study of blood T cell repertoires in COVID-19. Data came from immunoSEQ multiplex PCR; TCRdb stores just in-frame clones and leaves some out. The data contain approximately 260,000 clones, around four fifths of them singletons. The sample was PBMCs or T cells enriched from blood (not recorded which). These receptors were obtained from a man aged 25-45 years with acute COVID-19. Each CDR3 is given with its conserved first and last residue. The D gene is left open where the match is weak. Where a row states a size, it is once, few, many or the class of an expanded clone; other rows omit it.

j_call | d_call | v_call | clone_size | cdr3_aa | cdr3_nt
TRBJ1-2 | NA | TRBV28 | NA | CASSFLSTGQSLWGYTF | TGTGCCAGCAGTTTCCTCTCTACTGGACAGTCCCTATGGGGCTACACCTTC
TRBJ2-2 | NA | TRBV28 | NA | CASRWSGELFF | TGTGCCAGCCGGTGGTCCGGGGAGCTGTTTTTT
TRBJ2-2 | TRBD2 | TRBV9 | few | CASSAPGLAGGKANTGELFF | TGTGCCAGCAGCGCCCCGGGACTAGCGGGAGGGAAGGCGAACACCGGGGAGCTGTTTTTT
TRBJ1-1 | NA | TRBV13 | NA | CASSDATLGEHTEAFF | TGTGCCAGCAGCGACGCGACCCTCGGGGAGCACACTGAAGCTTTCTTT
TRBJ1-1 | TRBD1 | TRBV7-8 | few | CASSLGTGDDTEAFF | TGTGCCAGCAGCTTAGGGACAGGGGATGACACTGAAGCTTTCTTT
TRBJ1-5 | NA | TRBV7-8 | NA | CASSPSRLSNQPQHF | TGTGCCAGCAGCCCGTCGAGACTCAGCAATCAGCCCCAGCATTTT
TRBJ1-2 | TRBD1 | TRBV28 | NA | CASSLDRGLRGYTF | TGTGCCAGCAGTCTCGACAGGGGATTACGGGGCTACACCTTC
TRBJ1-6 | TRBD1 | TRBV30 | NA | CAVSTGKASPLHF | TGTGCCGTGTCGACAGGGAAAGCTTCACCCCTCCACTTT
TRBJ2-1 | TRBD2 | TRBV29-1 | once | CSVLGLAGAAGYNEQFF | TGCAGCGTTCTTGGGCTAGCGGGAGCCGCGGGTTACAATGAGCAGTTCTTC
TRBJ1-4 | TRBD1 | TRBV3-1/TRBV3-2 | NA | CASSQPSGTGEKLFF | TGTGCCAGCAGCCAACCCAGCGGGACAGGGGAAAAACTGTTTTTT
TRBJ2-3 | NA | TRBV2 | NA | CASSGPRFTDTQYF | TGTGCCAGCAGTGGTCCCAGGTTCACAGATACGCAGTATTTT
TRBJ2-1 | TRBD2 | TRBV18 | NA | CASSPSSGEVNEQFF | TGTGCCAGCTCACCTTCTAGCGGGGAGGTCAATGAGCAGTTCTTC
TRBJ1-2 | TRBD1 | TRBV6-5 | NA | CASSTGAVYGYTF | TGTGCCAGCAGTACAGGGGCCGTCTATGGCTACACCTTC
TRBJ1-2 | NA | TRBV7-2 | NA | CASSLGDQGYGYTF | TGTGCCAGCAGCTTAGGGGATCAGGGATATGGCTACACCTTC
TRBJ2-4 | TRBD1 | TRBV15 | NA | CATSRVQGALTKNIQYF | TGTGCCACCAGCAGAGTTCAGGGGGCGCTGACCAAAAACATTCAGTACTTC
TRBJ2-5 | TRBD2 | TRBV11-3 | NA | CASSLISGGTEETQYF | TGTGCCAGCAGCTTGATTAGCGGGGGGACGGAAGAGACCCAGTACTTC
TRBJ2-3 | NA | TRBV10-3 | once | CAIRWEGTDTQYF | TGTGCCATCAGGTGGGAGGGCACAGATACGCAGTATTTT
TRBJ2-1 | TRBD1 | TRBV16 | NA | CASSAGTGINEQFF | TGTGCCAGCAGTGCCGGGACAGGGATTAATGAGCAGTTCTTC
TRBJ2-2 | TRBD1 | TRBV6-4 | few | CASSPGTGATGELFF | TGTGCCAGCAGCCCCGGGACAGGGGCGACCGGGGAGCTGTTTTTT
TRBJ1-4 | NA | TRBV5-1 | NA | CASSPGGDNEKLFF | TGCGCCAGCAGCCCGGGGGGAGATAATGAAAAACTGTTTTTT
TRBJ1-1 | TRBD1 | TRBV5-8 | once | CASSLVRQGDF | TGTGCCAGCAGCTTGGTCAGGCAGGGGGACTTT
TRBJ2-1 | NA | TRBV24-1 | NA | CATSPYPSHEALEQFF | TGTGCCACCAGTCCCTACCCCAGCCATGAGGCCCTTGAGCAGTTCTTC
TRBJ1-6 | TRBD1 | TRBV5-6 | NA | CASSPLLGQGRDSPLHF | TGTGCCAGCAGCCCGTTGTTGGGACAGGGGAGGGATTCACCCCTCCACTTT
TRBJ1-4 | NA | TRBV4-1 | once | CASSQEQGTNEKLFF | TGCGCCAGCAGCCAAGAACAGGGCACTAATGAAAAACTGTTTTTT
TRBJ2-3 | TRBD2 | TRBV14 | NA | CASSKGGGPSRDTQYF | TGTGCCAGCAGCAAAGGCGGGGGGCCTTCGCGAGATACGCAGTATTTT
TRBJ1-1 | NA | TRBV19 | NA | CASSISGMGEAFF | TGTGCCAGTAGTATTTCGGGAATGGGTGAAGCTTTCTTT
TRBJ1-4 | NA | TRBV5-1 | few | CASSFNGKLFF | TGTGCCAGCAGCTTTAACGGAAAACTGTTTTTT
TRBJ1-1 | NA | TRBV10-1 | NA | CASRSGQFTEAFF | TGCGCCAGCAGGTCAGGACAGTTCACTGAAGCTTTCTTT
TRBJ2-4 | NA | TRBV29-1 | NA | CSAAPGNIQYF | TGCAGCGCCGCCCCGGGTAACATTCAGTACTTC
TRBJ1-2 | NA | TRBV2 | NA | CASSEAIPTSYTF | TGTGCCAGCAGTGAAGCGATCCCCACAAGCTACACCTTC
TRBJ1-1 | NA | TRBV5-1 | NA | CASSYSGETEAFF | TGCGCCAGCAGTTACAGCGGAGAAACTGAAGCTTTCTTT
TRBJ1-1 | TRBD1 | TRBV13 | NA | CASSLAPLGQGVLSRITEAFF | TGTGCCAGCAGCTTGGCACCCCTGGGACAGGGGGTTCTCTCGAGGATCACTGAAGCTTTCTTT